The 9 T cell receptor beta chains below were found in one sample sequenced in a study of control samples from healthy donors and cancer patients (TCRdb year 2020). Library creation used the immunoSEQ multiplex PCR assay. TCRdb obtained this table from immuneACCESS and retained in-frame rearrangements with V and J assigned. These tables miss some clones; where compared with another copy, unresolved V genes account for less than half of the shortfall, and the remainder is unexplained. Present in this sample are approximately 58,000 clones, roughly 87% of which were seen just once. Over 13% of the sample rests with the top ten. Sequencing input: PBMCs. These receptors were taken from a man in his sixties with head and neck cancer.

The chain has TRBV24-1 and TRBJ1-4, with a possible D match to TRBD1 (5 bases). The CDR3 totals 16 residues. The germline V gene encodes CDR1 KGHDR and CDR2 SFDVKD. V was trimmed by 4 bases and J by 8 bases, leaving 19 bases between them. The CDR3 DNA sequence: TGTGCCACCAGTGAAACCGGGACCCCATTTGGGGAAAAACTGTTTTTT. Amino acids: CATSETGTPFGEKLFF.

Only one count was recorded for this clone. This chain connects TRBV2 to TRBJ1-5, with 7 bases aligning to TRBD1. Trimming removed 6 bases from V and 0 bases from J; junction bases left unmatched: 5. Looked up from germline, CDR1 is SNHLY and CDR2 is FYNNEI. The CDR3 has 15 amino acids. CDR3 sequence: CASRPDRSSNQPQHF. For the CDR3, the DNA is TGTGCCAGCAGGCCGGACAGGTCTAGCAATCAGCCCCAGCATTTT.

The gene calls are TRBV28 and TRBJ1-1; 7 bases match TRBD1. The CDR3 spans 15 residues. Trimming took 3 bases from V and 1 from J; bases not matched to a gene: 5. Per the germline V gene, CDR1 is MDHEN and CDR2 is SYDVKM. Here the CDR3 reads CASSFPTGPNTEAFF. The CDR3 DNA is TGTGCCAGCAGTTTCCCGACAGGGCCGAACACTGAAGCTTTCTTT.

The J gene is TRBJ2-7, the V gene TRBV25-1; the D gene is possibly TRBD1 (6 bases). The CDR3 loop spans 12 amino acids. CDR1 and CDR2 from the germline V gene are MGHDK and SYGVNS. V lost 8 bases and J 6 bases, leaving 14 bases between the germline ends. The CDR3, as DNA: TGTGCCAGCCTCGACACACAGGGCGAGCAGTACTTC. Translation: CASLDTQGEQYF.

The chain couples TRBV27 to TRBJ2-7; D remains unclear. Per the germline V gene, CDR1 is MNHEY and CDR2 is SMNVEV (reference sequence). Trimming took off 2 bases at V and 0 bases at J, with 14 bases between the two ends. This CDR3 is built from 16 residues. The CDR3 sequence is CASSLSLSLTSYEQYF. The CDR3 region has the DNA TGTGCCAGCAGTTTAAGTCTGAGTTTGACCTCCTACGAGCAGTACTTC.

The chain carries TRBV7-8 and TRBJ2-7, with a weak D call TRBD1 (7 bases). The CDR3 sequence is 17 residues long. Germline V gene lookup returns CDR1 SGHVS and CDR2 FQNEAQ. V was trimmed by 1 base and J by 3 bases, leaving 19 bases between them. CDR3 loop: CASSLEGGQRAVYEQYF. CDR3 nucleotide sequence: TGTGCCAGCAGCTTAGAGGGGGGACAGAGGGCCGTCTACGAGCAGTACTTC.

As regards this clone: Other DNA sequences in the same sample also yield this CDR3. The V gene is TRBV9, the J gene TRBJ2-5; 8 positions match TRBD2. V shed 1 base, J shed 4 bases, and the junction held 6 bases outside the gene matches. Germline V lookup: CDR1 SGDLS, CDR2 YYNGEE. The CDR3 runs 15 residues. CDR3 nucleotides: TGTGCCAGCAGCGTATCCGGGAGGGCCTCAGAGACCCAGTACTTC. Translating gives CASSVSGRASETQYF.

The chain employs TRBV30 and TRBJ1-2; D gene uncertain. Germline loops: CDR1 GTSNPN, CDR2 SVGIG (reference sequence). The CDR3 spans 16 residues. With 4 bases removed from V and 0 bases from J, the gap between germline ends came to 18 bases. As DNA, the CDR3 is TGTGCCTGGACTACGCCTGGGCACAGAGCTAACTATGGCTACACCTTC. Residues: CAWTTPGHRANYGYTF.

The CDR3 reads CASSAGLPVSSYNEQFF. In nucleotides, the CDR3 is TGTGCCAGCAGCGCCGGACTACCTGTGAGCTCCTACAATGAGCAGTTCTTC. The chain is built from TRBV11-2 and TRBJ2-1; perhaps TRBD2 as D (6 bases). V dropped 5 bases and J dropped 0 bases, with 17 bases sitting between them. Germline lookup yields CDR1 SGHAT and CDR2 FQNNGV. This CDR3 is built from 17 residues.